This T cell receptor (beta chain) emerged from a study of early T cells in non-severe SARS-CoV-2 infection. Each CDR3 protein gets one entry after TCRdb re-called the 5' RACE reads with MiXCR. The sample consists of tens of thousands of distinct CDR3 sequences, less than 10% of them appearing once. Germline lookup yields CDR1 SGHNT and CDR2 YYREEE (reference sequence). V was shortened by 0 bases and J by 5 bases, with 14 bases between the two germline ends. CDR3 size: 15 residues. The chain combines TRBV5-4 with TRBJ1-2; perhaps TRBD1 as D (5 bases). The source is an adult who was a healthcare worker with PCR-confirmed SARS-CoV-2 infection or an uninfected control (not recorded which). Sequencing used whole blood, obtained at baseline. The CDR3 sequence is CASSLGGVGPYGYTF. CDR3 nucleotide sequence: TGTGCCAGCAGCTTGGGGGGCGTGGGGCCTTATGGCTACACCTTC.